A selection of T cell receptor beta chains follows, all from one sample in a study of blood T cell repertoires in COVID-19. Sequenced by immunoSEQ multiplex PCR; TCRdb stores in-frame clones only, minus some. The data show 25,000 to 35,000 clones, with roughly 85% seen just once and 6.5% to 7.5% held by the top ten. The sequenced sample was peripheral blood. The receptors shown here come from a man between 60 and 75 years old with active COVID-19. Both conserved end residues are part of each CDR3. A D gene is named only where the DNA matches it firmly. The size field is filled for only some rows; it gives once, few, many or a size class.

TRBJ2-2	TRBV19	.	TRBD2	CASKRTSGENTGELFF	TGTGCCAGTAAACGCACTAGCGGGGAGAACACCGGGGAGCTGTTTTTT
TRBJ2-3	TRBV27	.	.	CASSPRLSRTDTQYF	TGTGCCAGCAGTCCTCGGTTGTCCCGCACAGATACGCAGTATTTT
TRBJ1-2	TRBV3-1/TRBV3-2	.	TRBD1	CASSMDRPYGYTF	TGTGCCAGCAGTATGGACAGGCCCTATGGCTACACCTTC
TRBJ2-2	TRBV7-9	.	TRBD1	CASSFGQGRGTGELFF	TGTGCCAGCAGCTTCGGACAGGGCCGAGGCACCGGGGAGCTGTTTTTT
TRBJ2-1	TRBV5-1	few	TRBD2	CASSTSGDSSYNEQFF	TGCGCCAGCAGCACTAGCGGGGACAGCTCCTACAATGAGCAGTTCTTC
TRBJ2-3	TRBV6-5	.	TRBD2	CASTHLAGGSDTQYF	TGTGCCAGCACCCACTTAGCGGGAGGCTCAGATACGCAGTATTTT
TRBJ1-4	TRBV19	.	.	CASSLLTGATNEKLFF	TGTGCCAGTAGTCTCCTGACCGGAGCAACTAATGAAAAACTGTTTTTT
TRBJ2-1	TRBV9	.	TRBD2	CASSVGLAGRDEQFF	TGTGCCAGCAGCGTAGGTCTAGCGGGGAGGGATGAGCAGTTCTTC
TRBJ2-7	TRBV28	.	.	CAALGPGSTYEQYF	TGTGCCGCCCTAGGACCGGGATCCACCTACGAGCAGTACTTC
TRBJ2-1	TRBV6-4	.	TRBD2	CASSERDSGRQFF	TGTGCCAGCAGCGAAAGGGATAGCGGGAGGCAGTTCTTC
TRBJ1-1	TRBV6-2/TRBV6-3	.	.	CASSGQMNTEAFF	TGTGCCAGCAGTGGACAGATGAACACTGAAGCTTTCTTT
TRBJ1-5	TRBV28	.	TRBD1	CASNPGTVNQPQHF	TGTGCCAGCAACCCCGGGACAGTTAATCAGCCCCAGCATTTT
TRBJ2-2	TRBV24-1	.	TRBD2	CATSDGEAGGYHTGELFF	TGTGCCACCAGTGATGGTGAGGCGGGGGGTTATCACACCGGGGAGCTGTTTTTT